This T cell receptor beta chain was profiled in a study of memory CD4+ T cells and cytomegalovirus serostatus. Assay: immunoSEQ multiplex PCR; the TCRdb copy retains only in-frame clones and omits some. The sample has around 63,000 clones, over 70% seen once. The CDR3 covers 12 residues. Germline lookup yields CDR1 SGHTA and CDR2 FQGNSA. V gave up 3 bases and J gave up 4 bases, with 7 bases separating them. Single viable CD3+CD4+CD8-CD45RO+ cells were sorted as the memory CD4+ T cells. This receptor was identified in an adult in good health and CMV-seronegative. Some clones in this sample may be carry-over from other donors' samples. The chain couples TRBV7-2 to TRBJ2-7, with no clear D. The sample taken for sequencing was memory CD4+ T cells from blood. The CDR3 is CASSFSFYEQYF. The DNA for the CDR3 is TGTGCCAGCAGCTTCTCATTTTACGAGCAGTACTTC.